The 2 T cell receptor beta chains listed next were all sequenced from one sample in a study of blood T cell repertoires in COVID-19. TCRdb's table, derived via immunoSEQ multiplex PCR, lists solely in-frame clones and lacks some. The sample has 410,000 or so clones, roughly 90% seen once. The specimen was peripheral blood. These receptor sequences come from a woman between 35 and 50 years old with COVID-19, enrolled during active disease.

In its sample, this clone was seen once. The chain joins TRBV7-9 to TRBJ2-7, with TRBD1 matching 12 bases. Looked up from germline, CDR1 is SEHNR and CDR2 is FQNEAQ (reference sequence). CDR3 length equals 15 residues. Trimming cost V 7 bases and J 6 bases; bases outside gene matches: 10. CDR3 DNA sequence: TGTGCCAGCATTTCCCTCCCGGGACAGGGGGCCGAGCAGTACTTC. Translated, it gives CASISLPGQGAEQYF.

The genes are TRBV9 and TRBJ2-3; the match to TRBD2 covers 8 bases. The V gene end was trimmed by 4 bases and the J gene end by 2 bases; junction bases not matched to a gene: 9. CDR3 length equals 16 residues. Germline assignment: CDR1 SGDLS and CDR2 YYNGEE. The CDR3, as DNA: TGTGCCAGCAGCCCCAAGGCGGGGGGCCCCACAGATACGCAGTATTTT. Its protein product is CASSPKAGGPTDTQYF.